This passage covers 21 T cell receptor beta chains from one sample sequenced in a study of shared clonotypes between healthy human individuals. The repertoire was sequenced with immunoSEQ multiplex PCR; TCRdb's copy has only in-frame clones and lacks some. The sample records 450,000 to 650,000 clones, 70% to 80% being singletons. Sequencing was done on a sample of PBMCs. The receptors stem from a woman aged 40 to 49 in good health. Some clones in this sample may be carry-over from other donors' samples.

This clone was recorded once. V gene TRBV7-9 combines with J gene TRBJ2-1; D remains unclear. CDR1 and CDR2 from the germline V gene are SEHNR and FQNEAQ (reference sequence). V lost 5 bases to trimming and J lost 6 bases, with 11 bases between them. The CDR3 runs 13 residues. The CDR3: CASSPNQRNEQFF. The DNA for the CDR3 is TGTGCCAGCAGCCCAAATCAACGCAATGAGCAGTTCTTC.

The chain joins TRBV30 to TRBJ2-1; D gene uncertain. Per germline, CDR1 GTSNPN and CDR2 SVGIG (reference sequence). V shed 5 bases and J shed 3 bases, with 5 bases lying between them. The CDR3 is 11 amino acids. The CDR3 DNA follows: TGTGCCTGGGAAAACTACAATGAGCAGTTCTTC. It encodes CAWENYNEQFF.

The chain uses TRBV30 and TRBJ2-3, with D maybe TRBD2 (5 bases). This CDR3 is 14 amino acids long. Germline values: CDR1 GTSNPN, CDR2 SVGIG (reference sequence). Trimming took off 0 bases at V and 4 bases at J, with 11 bases between the two ends. DNA for the CDR3: TGTGCCTGGAGTGTAGGGCTAGCTTCAGATACGCAGTATTTT. This translates into CAWSVGLASDTQYF.

The V and J genes are TRBV5-1 and TRBJ2-3; D ambiguous. Germline CDR1 SGHRS, CDR2 YFSETQ. V lost 5 bases and J 3 bases, leaving 7 bases between the germline ends. CDR3 length equals 12 residues. CDR3 in amino acids: CASRVETDTQYF. The CDR3 nucleotides read TGCGCCAGCAGGGTTGAGACAGATACGCAGTATTTT.

This chain links TRBV4-2 with TRBJ1-5, with 7 positions matching TRBD1. The J segment lost 5 bases and the V segment lost 2 bases, leaving 30 bases of the junction unmatched. CDR3 length: 23 residues. Germline V lookup: CDR1 LGHNA, CDR2 YNFKEQ. This CDR3 is CASSQYNLGSRQGGVVGDQPQHF. CDR3 nucleotide sequence: TGTGCCAGCAGCCAATACAACCTCGGGTCGCGACAGGGTGGCGTGGTGGGCGATCAGCCCCAGCATTTT.

On this clone itself: It differs at one base from a far larger clone, so likely a read error. The chain couples TRBV30 to TRBJ1-2; no clear D gene. V lost 6 bases, J lost 3 bases, and 11 bases lay in between. The V gene's germline CDR1 is GTSNPN and CDR2 SVGIG (reference sequence). The CDR3 runs to 12 residues. The CDR3 region has the DNA TGTGCCTGTAACCCGGGCGACTATGGCTACACCTTC. It codes for CACNPGDYGYTF. The full variable domain, with the rest looked up from reference TRBV30 and TRBJ1-2, is SQTIHQWPATLVQPVGSPLSLECTVEGTSNPNLYWYRQAAGRGLQLLFYSVGIGQISSEVPQNLSASRPQDRQFILSSKKLLLSDSGFYLCACNPGDYGYTFGSGTRLTVV.

The CDR3, as DNA: TGCAGCGTTGTTTCCGGGACAGGGGCACAGTGGCGGACCTACGAGCAGTACTTC. Protein product: CSVVSGTGAQWRTYEQYF. The chain uses TRBV29-1 and TRBJ2-7; 10 positions agree with TRBD1. CDR1 is SQVTM and CDR2 is ANQGSEA in the germline V gene. The CDR3 covers 18 residues. The V gene end was trimmed by 4 bases and the J gene end by 2 bases; junction bases not matched to a gene: 17.

Remarks on this clone: A far more abundant clone sits one base away, making this likely a read error. The V call is TRBV6-5, the J call TRBJ2-1; the match to TRBD2 covers 7 bases. Germline CDR1 is MNHEY and CDR2 is SVGAGI. With 8 bases clipped from V and 2 bases from J, the junction kept 12 bases outside the gene matches. The CDR3 totals 16 residues. CDR3 sequence (DNA): TGTGCCAGCGGTTCCGGAGCGGGAAGCGCCTACAATGAGCAGTTCTTC. It encodes CASGSGAGSAYNEQFF.

This rearrangement joins TRBV10-3 to TRBJ2-3; 10 bases are shared with TRBD2. This CDR3 contains 16 residues. Germline V lookup: CDR1 ENHRY, CDR2 SYGVKD. V trimming: 4 bases; J trimming: 2 bases; junction bases outside the gene matches: 6. The CDR3 is CAISGGLAVHTDTQYF. The DNA of the CDR3 is TGTGCCATCAGTGGCGGACTAGCGGTACACACAGATACGCAGTATTTT.

The V and J genes are TRBV28 and TRBJ1-2; D might be TRBD1 (5 bases). The CDR3 contains 14 residues. V was shortened by 5 bases and J by 5 bases, with 15 bases between the two germline ends. Germline assignment: CDR1 MDHEN and CDR2 SYDVKM. The CDR3 here is CASSPGTETYGYTF. The CDR3 region has the DNA TGTGCCAGCAGTCCCGGGACGGAAACTTATGGCTACACCTTC.

The rearrangement links TRBV7-9 to TRBJ1-1, with 7 bases fitting TRBD1. V shed 5 bases and J 1 base; nucleotides not matched to a gene: 4. Germline CDR1 SEHNR, CDR2 FQNEAQ (reference sequence). This CDR3 spans 14 amino acids. The CDR3 reads CASSNRGGNTEAFF. CDR3 DNA: TGTGCCAGCAGCAACAGGGGCGGGAACACTGAAGCTTTCTTT.

The gene calls are TRBV19 and TRBJ1-1, with D perhaps matching TRBD1 (6 bases). Trimming stripped 3 bases from V and 1 base from J, with 9 bases between. CDR1 and CDR2 (germline): LNHDA, SQIVND (reference sequence). The CDR3 runs to 14 residues. CDR3 sequence reads: CASSMGHQNTEAFF. As DNA, the CDR3 is TGTGCCAGTAGTATGGGACACCAGAACACTGAAGCTTTCTTT.

V gene TRBV2 combines with J gene TRBJ2-3; 10 bases map to TRBD2. The CDR3 extends over 15 amino acids. The V gene end was trimmed by 5 bases and the J gene end by 5 bases; junction bases not matched to a gene: 7. Looked up from germline, CDR1 is SNHLY and CDR2 is FYNNEI. Here the CDR3 reads CASSSTSGLVDTQYF. In nucleotides, the CDR3 is TGTGCCAGCAGTTCGACTAGCGGGCTTGTAGATACGCAGTATTTT.

The chain links TRBV28 to TRBJ1-5; no reliable D call. The CDR3 totals 13 residues. The V end lost 3 bases, the J end lost 0 bases, and 3 bases lay between the germline ends. Germline CDR1 and CDR2: MDHEN and SYDVKM. Here the CDR3 reads CASSFDSNQPQHF. The CDR3 DNA sequence: TGTGCCAGCAGTTTCGATAGCAATCAGCCCCAGCATTTT.

J is TRBJ2-5 and V is TRBV18; D not certain. The germline V gene has CDR1 KGHSH and CDR2 LQKENI. The CDR3 spans 16 residues. Trimming removed 3 bases at V and 0 bases at J, with 14 bases between. As DNA, the CDR3 is TGTGCCAGCTCACCGGGGATGGTCAGGTACCAAGAGACCCAGTACTTC. Its protein product is CASSPGMVRYQETQYF.

About this clone itself: A far larger clone differs by one base, so this is likely a read error. The CDR3 nucleotides read TGTGCCTGGAGTGTACTAGCGGGGTCCTGCGAGCAGTACTTC. This translates into CAWSVLAGSCEQYF. V is TRBV30 and J is TRBJ2-7; 10 bases are a match to TRBD2. This CDR3 is built from 14 residues. Germline V gives CDR1 GTSNPN, CDR2 SVGIG (reference sequence).

The V gene is TRBV7-3, the J gene TRBJ2-2, with 8 bases matching TRBD2. V dropped 3 bases and J dropped 4; count of bases not matched to a gene: 4. The germline CDR1 and CDR2 sequences are SGHTA and FQGTGA. The CDR3 has 15 amino acids. DNA for the CDR3: TGTGCCAGCAGCTTGAGCGGGAGAACCACCGGGGAGCTGTTTTTT. Translated: CASSLSGRTTGELFF.

The J gene is TRBJ2-3, the V gene TRBV9; perhaps TRBD2 as D (5 bases). The V gene's germline CDR1 is SGDLS and CDR2 YYNGEE. The CDR3 is 13 residues long. V dropped 3 bases and J dropped 7 bases, with 12 bases sitting between them. CDR3 sequence (DNA): TGTGCCAGCAGCGCCGAGGGCGGAAATACGCAGTATTTT. This sequence encodes CASSAEGGNTQYF.

This clone was observed a few times. The chain joins TRBV5-1 to TRBJ2-7, with D hard to call. V lost 0 bases to trimming and J lost 3 bases, with 4 bases between them. CDR1 and CDR2 (germline): SGHRS, YFSETQ. The CDR3 extends over 12 amino acids. This chain's CDR3 is CASSLDLYEQYF. As DNA, the CDR3 is TGCGCCAGCAGCTTGGACCTCTACGAGCAGTACTTC.

This sequence joins TRBV25-1 and TRBJ2-5; unclear D gene. The DNA matches TRBJ2-7 better at its end, which makes the J call doubtful. Germline V gene data show CDR1 as MGHDK and CDR2 as SYGVNS. The CDR3 extends over 11 amino acids. The CDR3 DNA sequence: TGTGCCACAGTCCTCGGTTACGAGCAGTACTTC. Translating gives CATVLGYEQYF.

The chain carries TRBV29-1 and TRBJ2-7; 11 bases are a match to TRBD1. The CDR3 sequence is 14 residues long. CDR1 is SQVTM, CDR2 ANQGSEA, per germline. V dropped 6 bases and J dropped 4; count of bases not matched to a gene: 8. CDR3 sequence (DNA): TGCAGCGTGGCGGACAGGGGGCGGGGGTACGAGCAGTACTTC. Protein sequence: CSVADRGRGYEQYF.